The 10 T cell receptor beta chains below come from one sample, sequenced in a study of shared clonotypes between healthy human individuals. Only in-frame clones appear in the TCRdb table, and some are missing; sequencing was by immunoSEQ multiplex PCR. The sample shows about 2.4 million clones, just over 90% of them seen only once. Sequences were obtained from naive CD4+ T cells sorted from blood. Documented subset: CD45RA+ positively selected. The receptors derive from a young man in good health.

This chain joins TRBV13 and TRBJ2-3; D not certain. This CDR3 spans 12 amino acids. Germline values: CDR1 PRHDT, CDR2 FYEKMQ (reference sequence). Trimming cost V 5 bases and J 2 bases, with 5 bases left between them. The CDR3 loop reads CASSLTTDTQYF. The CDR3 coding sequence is TGTGCCAGCAGCCTGACCACAGATACGCAGTATTTT.

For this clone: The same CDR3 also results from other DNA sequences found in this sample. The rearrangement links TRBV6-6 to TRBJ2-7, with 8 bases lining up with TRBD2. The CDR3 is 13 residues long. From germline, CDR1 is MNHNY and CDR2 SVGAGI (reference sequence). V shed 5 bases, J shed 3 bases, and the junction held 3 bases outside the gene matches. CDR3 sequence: CASSPGGGYEQYF. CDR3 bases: TGTGCCAGCAGTCCGGGGGGGGGCTACGAGCAGTACTTC.

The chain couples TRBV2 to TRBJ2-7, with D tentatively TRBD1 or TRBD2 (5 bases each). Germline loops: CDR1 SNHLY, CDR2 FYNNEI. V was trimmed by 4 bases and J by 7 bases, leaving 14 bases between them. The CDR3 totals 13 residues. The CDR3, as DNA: TGTGCCAGCAGTGCTCCTACTGGGGGTGAGCAGTACTTC. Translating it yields CASSAPTGGEQYF.

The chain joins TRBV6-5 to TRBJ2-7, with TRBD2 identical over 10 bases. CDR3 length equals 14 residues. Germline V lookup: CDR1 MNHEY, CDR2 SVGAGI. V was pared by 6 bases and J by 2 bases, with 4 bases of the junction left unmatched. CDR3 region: CASSLLAGTYEQYF. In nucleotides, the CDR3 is TGTGCCAGCAGCCTACTAGCGGGGACCTACGAGCAGTACTTC.

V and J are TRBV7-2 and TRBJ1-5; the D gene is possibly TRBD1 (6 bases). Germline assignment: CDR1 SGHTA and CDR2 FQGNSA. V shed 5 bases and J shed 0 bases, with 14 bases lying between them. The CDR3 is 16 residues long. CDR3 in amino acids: CASSQGTYYSNQPQHF. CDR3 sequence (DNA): TGTGCCAGCAGCCAGGGGACATATTATAGCAATCAGCCCCAGCATTTT.

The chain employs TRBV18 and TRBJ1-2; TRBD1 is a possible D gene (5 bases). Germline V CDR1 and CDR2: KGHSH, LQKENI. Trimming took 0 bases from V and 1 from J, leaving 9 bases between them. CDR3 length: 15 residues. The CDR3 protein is CASSPPWGVNYGYTF. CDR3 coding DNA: TGTGCCAGCTCACCACCATGGGGCGTTAACTATGGCTACACCTTC.

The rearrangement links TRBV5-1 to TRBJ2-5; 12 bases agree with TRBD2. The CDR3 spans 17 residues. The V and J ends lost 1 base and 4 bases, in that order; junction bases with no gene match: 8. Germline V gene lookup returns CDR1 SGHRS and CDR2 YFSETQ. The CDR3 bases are TGCGCCAGCAGCTTGTTGACTAGCGGGGGCAAAGTAGAGACCCAGTACTTC. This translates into CASSLLTSGGKVETQYF.

The DNA for the CDR3 is TGTGCCTGGAGTGTCCTTAGGACAGGTTCCATGGGCTACACCTTC. Protein sequence: CAWSVLRTGSMGYTF. This chain joins TRBV30 and TRBJ1-2, with 7 nucleotides matching TRBD1. This CDR3 region has 15 residues. The germline CDR1 and CDR2 sequences are GTSNPN and SVGIG (reference sequence). Germline trimming cut 0 bases from V and 8 bases from J; bases unmatched to any gene: 12.

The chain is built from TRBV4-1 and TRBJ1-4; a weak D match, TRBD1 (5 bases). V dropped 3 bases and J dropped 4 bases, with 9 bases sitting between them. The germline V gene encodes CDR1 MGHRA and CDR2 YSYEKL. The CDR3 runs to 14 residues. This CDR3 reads CASSQGVINEKLFF. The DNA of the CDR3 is TGCGCCAGCAGCCAGGGGGTAATTAATGAAAAACTGTTTTTT.

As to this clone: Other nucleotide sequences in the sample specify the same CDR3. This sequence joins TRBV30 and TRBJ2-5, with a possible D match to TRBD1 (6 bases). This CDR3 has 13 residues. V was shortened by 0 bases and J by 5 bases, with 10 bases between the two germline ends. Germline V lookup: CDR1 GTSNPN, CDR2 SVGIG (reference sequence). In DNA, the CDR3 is TGTGCCTGGAGTGTGGGGGCTTTGGAGACCCAGTACTTC. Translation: CAWSVGALETQYF.